This record looks at one T cell receptor (beta chain) sequence and its context. The data are from a study of blood T cell repertoires in COVID-19. The wider study: Samples representing acute and convalescent COVID-19 were sourced from the United States, Italy and Spain. From T cells, B-cell-depleted T cells, or PBMCs came the material, which was cDNA or gDNA.

In the original analysis: Scientists estimated how many nucleated cells there were by amplifying reference gene primers. Method: immunoSEQ multiplex PCR; TCRdb's copy keeps in-frame clones and lacks some. V, J and clone size are those of that table, while D and trimming were read from the DNA. The sample includes 410,000 or so clones, about nine tenths of them seen just once. Germline V gives CDR1 KGHSH, CDR2 LQKENI. The CDR3 consists of 14 residues. The V and J ends lost 5 bases and 2 bases respectively, with 9 bases between them. While infection was still active, Seattle patients were enrolled and then followed longitudinally.

The V and J genes are TRBV18 and TRBJ1-4; TRBD1 might be the D (6 bases). The specimen sequenced was peripheral blood. This sequence originates from a woman aged 35 to 49 with COVID-19, enrolled during active disease. CDR3 sequence reads: CASSKQGTNEKLFF. DNA for the CDR3: TGTGCCAGCTCAAAACAGGGTACTAATGAAAAACTGTTTTTT.